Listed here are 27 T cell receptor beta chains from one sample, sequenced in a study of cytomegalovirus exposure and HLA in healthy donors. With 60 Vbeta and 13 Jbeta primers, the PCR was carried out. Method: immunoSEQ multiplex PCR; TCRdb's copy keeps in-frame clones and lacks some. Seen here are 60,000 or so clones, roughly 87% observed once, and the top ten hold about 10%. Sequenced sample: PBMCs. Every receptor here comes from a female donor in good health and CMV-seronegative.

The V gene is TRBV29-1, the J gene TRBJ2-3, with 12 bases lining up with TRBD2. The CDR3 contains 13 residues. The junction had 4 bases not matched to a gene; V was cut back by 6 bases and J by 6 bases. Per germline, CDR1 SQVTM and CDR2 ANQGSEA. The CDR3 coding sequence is TGCAGCGTGTCAGGACTAGCGGGGGATACGCAGTATTTT. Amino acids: CSVSGLAGDTQYF.

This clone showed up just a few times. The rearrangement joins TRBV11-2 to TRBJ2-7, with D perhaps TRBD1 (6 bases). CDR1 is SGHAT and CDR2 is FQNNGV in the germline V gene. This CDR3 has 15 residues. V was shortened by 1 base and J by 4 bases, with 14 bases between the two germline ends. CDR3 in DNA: TGTGCCAGCAGCTTAGCGGGACAAAGGCTATACGAGCAGTACTTC. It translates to CASSLAGQRLYEQYF.

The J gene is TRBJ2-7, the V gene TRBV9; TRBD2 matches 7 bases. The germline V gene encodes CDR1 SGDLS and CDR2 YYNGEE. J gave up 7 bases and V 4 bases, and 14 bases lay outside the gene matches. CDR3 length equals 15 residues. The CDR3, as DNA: TGTGCCAGCAGCCCAACCCTCACTAGCGCCTGGGAGCAGTACTTC. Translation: CASSPTLTSAWEQYF.

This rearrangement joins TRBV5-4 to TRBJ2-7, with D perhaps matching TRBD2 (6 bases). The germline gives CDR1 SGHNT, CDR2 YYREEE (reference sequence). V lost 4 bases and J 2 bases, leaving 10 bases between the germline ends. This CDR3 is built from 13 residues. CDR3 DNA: TGTGCCAGCAGCGGGACTCCTCCCTACGAGCAGTACTTC. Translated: CASSGTPPYEQYF.

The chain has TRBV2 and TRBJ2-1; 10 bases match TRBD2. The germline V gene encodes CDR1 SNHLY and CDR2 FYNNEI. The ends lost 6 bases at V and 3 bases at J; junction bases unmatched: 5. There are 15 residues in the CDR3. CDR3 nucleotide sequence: TGTGCCAGCAGCTCCGGGACTAGCGTCTACAATGAGCAGTTCTTC. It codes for CASSSGTSVYNEQFF.

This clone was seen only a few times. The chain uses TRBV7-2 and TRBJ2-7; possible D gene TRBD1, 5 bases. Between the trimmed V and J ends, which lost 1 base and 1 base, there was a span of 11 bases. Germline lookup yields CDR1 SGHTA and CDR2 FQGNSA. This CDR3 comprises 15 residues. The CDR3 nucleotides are TGTGCCAGCAGCTTAGATTGGGGCGGTTCCTACGAGCAGTACTTC. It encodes CASSLDWGGSYEQYF.

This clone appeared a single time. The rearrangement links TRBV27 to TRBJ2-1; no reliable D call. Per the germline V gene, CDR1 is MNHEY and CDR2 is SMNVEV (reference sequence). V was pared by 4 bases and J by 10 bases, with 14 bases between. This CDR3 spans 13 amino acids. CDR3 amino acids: CASSSPPAGEQFF. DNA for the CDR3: TGTGCCAGCAGTTCACCACCCGCCGGGGAGCAGTTCTTC.

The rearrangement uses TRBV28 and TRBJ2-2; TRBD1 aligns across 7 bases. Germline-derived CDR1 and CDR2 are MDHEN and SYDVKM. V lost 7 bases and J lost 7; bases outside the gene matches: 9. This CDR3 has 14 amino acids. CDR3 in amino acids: CASIRDSGGGELFF. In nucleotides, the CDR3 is TGTGCCAGCATACGGGACAGCGGCGGCGGGGAGCTGTTTTTT.

The CDR3, as DNA: TGTGCCAGCAGAGGGACAGATGGAAACACCATATATTTT. This sequence encodes CASRGTDGNTIYF. V gene TRBV5-8 combines with J gene TRBJ1-3, with 7 bases lining up with TRBD1. Germline trimming cut 5 bases from V and 3 bases from J; bases unmatched to any gene: 2. Per germline, CDR1 SGHTS and CDR2 YDEGEE. The CDR3 covers 13 residues.

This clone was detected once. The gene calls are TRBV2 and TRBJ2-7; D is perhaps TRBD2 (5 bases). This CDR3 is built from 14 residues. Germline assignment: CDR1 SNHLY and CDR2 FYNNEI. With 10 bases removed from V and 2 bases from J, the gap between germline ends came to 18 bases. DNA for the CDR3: TGTGCCATCAAACTTGAGGGCAGACCCTACGAGCAGTACTTC. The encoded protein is CAIKLEGRPYEQYF.

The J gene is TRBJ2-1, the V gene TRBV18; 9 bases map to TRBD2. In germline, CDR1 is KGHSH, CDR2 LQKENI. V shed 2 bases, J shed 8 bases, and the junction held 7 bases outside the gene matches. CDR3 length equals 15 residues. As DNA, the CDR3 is TGTGCCAGCTCACCAGGGCTAGCGGGGAGCTATGAGCAGTTCTTC. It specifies CASSPGLAGSYEQFF.

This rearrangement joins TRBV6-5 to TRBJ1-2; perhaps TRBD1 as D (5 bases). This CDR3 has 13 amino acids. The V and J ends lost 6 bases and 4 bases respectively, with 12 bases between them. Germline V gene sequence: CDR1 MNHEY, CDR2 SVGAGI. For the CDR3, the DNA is TGTGCCAGCAGGGATACAGGTCGCTATGGCTACACCTTC. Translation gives CASRDTGRYGYTF.

CDR3 protein: CASSSKSGSYTDTQYF. The CDR3 DNA reads TGTGCCAGCAGCTCCAAAAGCGGGTCTTACACAGATACGCAGTATTTT. V usage is TRBV5-6 and J usage is TRBJ2-3; weak D call: TRBD2 (6 bases). The CDR3 has 16 residues. V dropped 3 bases and J dropped 2 bases, with 16 bases sitting between them. The germline gives CDR1 SGHDT, CDR2 YYEEEE.

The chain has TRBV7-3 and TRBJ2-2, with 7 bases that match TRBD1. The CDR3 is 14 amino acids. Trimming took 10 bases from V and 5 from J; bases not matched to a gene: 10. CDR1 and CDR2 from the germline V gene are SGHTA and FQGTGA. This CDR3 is CATRQGPRTGELFF. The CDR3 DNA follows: TGTGCCACCAGACAGGGCCCGAGAACCGGGGAGCTGTTTTTT. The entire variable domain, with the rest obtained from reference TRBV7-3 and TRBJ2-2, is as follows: GAGVSQTPSNKVTEKGKYVELRCDPISGHTALYWYRQSLGQGPEFLIYFQGTGAADDSGLPNDRFFAVRPEGSVSTLKIQRTERGDSAVYLCATRQGPRTGELFFGEGSRLTVL.

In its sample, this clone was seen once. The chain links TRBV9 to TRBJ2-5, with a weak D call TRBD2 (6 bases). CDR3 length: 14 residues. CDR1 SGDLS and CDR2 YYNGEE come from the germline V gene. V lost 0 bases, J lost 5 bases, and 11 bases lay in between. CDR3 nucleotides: TGTGCCAGCAGCGTAGGGGACTTCGATGAGACCCAGTACTTC. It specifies CASSVGDFDETQYF.

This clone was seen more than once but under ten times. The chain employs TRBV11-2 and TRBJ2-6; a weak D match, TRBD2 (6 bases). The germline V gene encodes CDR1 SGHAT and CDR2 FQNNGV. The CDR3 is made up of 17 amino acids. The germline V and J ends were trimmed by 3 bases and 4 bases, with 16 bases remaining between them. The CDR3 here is CASSLWNGGSGANVLTF. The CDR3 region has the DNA TGTGCCAGCAGCTTGTGGAACGGGGGATCAGGGGCCAACGTCCTGACTTTC.

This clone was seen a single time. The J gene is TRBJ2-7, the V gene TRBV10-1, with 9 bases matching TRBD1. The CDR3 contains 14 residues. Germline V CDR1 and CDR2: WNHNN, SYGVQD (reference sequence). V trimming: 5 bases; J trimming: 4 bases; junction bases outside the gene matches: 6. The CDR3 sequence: CASSRNRGQYEQYF. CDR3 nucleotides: TGCGCCAGCAGTCGAAACAGGGGGCAATACGAGCAGTACTTC.

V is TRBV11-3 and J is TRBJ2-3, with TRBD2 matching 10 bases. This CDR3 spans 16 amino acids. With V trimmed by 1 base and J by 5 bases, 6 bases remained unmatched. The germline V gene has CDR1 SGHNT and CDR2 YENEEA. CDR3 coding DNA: TGTGCCAGCAGCTTAGGGTTAGCGGGAGGAGGAGATACGCAGTATTTT. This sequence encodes CASSLGLAGGGDTQYF. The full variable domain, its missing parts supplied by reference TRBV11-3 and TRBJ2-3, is EAGVVQSPRYKIIEKKQPVAFWCNPISGHNTLYWYLQNLGQGPELLIRYENEEAVDDSQLPKDRFSAERLKGVDSTLKIQPAELGDSAVYLCASSLGLAGGGDTQYFGPGTRLTVL.

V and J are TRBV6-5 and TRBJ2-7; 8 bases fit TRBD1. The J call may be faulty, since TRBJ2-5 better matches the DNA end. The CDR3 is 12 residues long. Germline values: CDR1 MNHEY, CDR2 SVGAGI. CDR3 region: CASRNRGETQYF. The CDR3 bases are TGTGCCAGCAGGAACAGGGGGGAGACCCAGTACTTC.

CDR3 in DNA: TGTGCCAGCAGCAACTACAGGGACGAGCAGTACTTC. It encodes CASSNYRDEQYF. The rearrangement joins TRBV7-8 to TRBJ2-7; D perhaps matches TRBD1 (6 bases). V was trimmed by 5 bases and J by 5 bases, leaving 10 bases between them. This CDR3 is built from 12 residues. Germline V gene lookup returns CDR1 SGHVS and CDR2 FQNEAQ.

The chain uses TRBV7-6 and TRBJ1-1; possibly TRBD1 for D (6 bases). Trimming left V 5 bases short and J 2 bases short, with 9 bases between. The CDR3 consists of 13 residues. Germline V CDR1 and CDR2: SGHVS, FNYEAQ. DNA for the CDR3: TGTGCCAGCAGCGCACAGGGAAACACTGAAGCTTTCTTT. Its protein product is CASSAQGNTEAFF.

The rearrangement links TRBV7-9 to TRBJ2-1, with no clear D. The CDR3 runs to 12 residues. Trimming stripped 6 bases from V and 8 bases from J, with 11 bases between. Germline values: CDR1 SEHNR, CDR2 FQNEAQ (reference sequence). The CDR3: CASSWSKYEQFF. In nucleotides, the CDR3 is TGTGCCAGCAGTTGGAGCAAGTATGAGCAGTTCTTC.

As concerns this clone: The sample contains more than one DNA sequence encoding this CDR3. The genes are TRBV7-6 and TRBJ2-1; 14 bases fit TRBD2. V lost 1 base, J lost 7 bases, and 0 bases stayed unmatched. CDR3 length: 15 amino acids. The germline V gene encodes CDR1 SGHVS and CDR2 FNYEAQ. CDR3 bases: TGTGCCAGCAGCTTAGGACTAGCGGGGGGGAATGAGCAGTTCTTC. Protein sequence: CASSLGLAGGNEQFF.

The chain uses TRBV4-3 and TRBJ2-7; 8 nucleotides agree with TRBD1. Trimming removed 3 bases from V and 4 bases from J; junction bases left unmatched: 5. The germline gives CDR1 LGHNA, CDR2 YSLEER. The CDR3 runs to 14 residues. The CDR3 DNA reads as TGCGCCAGCAGCCAGAGGACAGGGTGGTACGAGCAGTACTTC. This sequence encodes CASSQRTGWYEQYF.

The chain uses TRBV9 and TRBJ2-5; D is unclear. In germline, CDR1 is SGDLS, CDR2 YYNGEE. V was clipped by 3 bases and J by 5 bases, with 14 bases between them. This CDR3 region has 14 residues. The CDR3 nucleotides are TGTGCCAGCAGCGAGTGGGCAGCAGATGAGACCCAGTACTTC. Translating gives CASSEWAADETQYF.

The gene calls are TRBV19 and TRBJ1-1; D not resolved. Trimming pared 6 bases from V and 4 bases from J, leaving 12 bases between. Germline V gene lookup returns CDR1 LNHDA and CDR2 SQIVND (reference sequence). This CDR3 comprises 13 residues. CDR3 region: CASSRNGGTEAFF. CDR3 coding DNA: TGTGCCAGTAGCAGAAACGGAGGCACTGAAGCTTTCTTT.

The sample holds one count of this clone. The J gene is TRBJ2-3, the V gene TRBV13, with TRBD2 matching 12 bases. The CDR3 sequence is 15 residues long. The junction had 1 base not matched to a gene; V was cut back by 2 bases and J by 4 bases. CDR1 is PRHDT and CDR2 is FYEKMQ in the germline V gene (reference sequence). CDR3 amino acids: CASSLLAGGPDTQYF. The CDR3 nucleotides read TGTGCCAGCAGCTTACTAGCGGGAGGGCCAGATACGCAGTATTTT.